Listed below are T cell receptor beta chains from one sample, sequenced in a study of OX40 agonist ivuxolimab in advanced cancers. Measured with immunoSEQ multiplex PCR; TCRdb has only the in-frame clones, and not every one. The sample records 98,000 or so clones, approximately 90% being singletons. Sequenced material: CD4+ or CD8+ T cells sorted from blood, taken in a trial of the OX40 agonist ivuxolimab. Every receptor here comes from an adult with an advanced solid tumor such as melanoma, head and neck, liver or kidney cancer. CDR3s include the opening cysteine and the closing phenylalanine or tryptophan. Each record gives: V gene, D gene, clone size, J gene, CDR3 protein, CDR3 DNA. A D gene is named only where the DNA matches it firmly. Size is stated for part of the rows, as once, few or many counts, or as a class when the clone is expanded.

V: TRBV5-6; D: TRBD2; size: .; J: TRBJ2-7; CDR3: CASSSQAGAGEQYF; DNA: TGTGCCAGCAGCTCGCAAGCGGGAGCAGGCGAGCAGTACTTC
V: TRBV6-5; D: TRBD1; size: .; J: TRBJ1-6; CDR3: CASSSARGPSGSPLHF; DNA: TGTGCCAGCAGTTCCGCCAGGGGGCCTTCGGGTTCACCCCTCCACTTT
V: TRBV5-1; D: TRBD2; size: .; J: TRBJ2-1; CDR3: CASSLALGLAGSEQFF; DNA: TGCGCCAGCAGCTTGGCCTTAGGGCTAGCGGGAAGCGAGCAGTTCTTC
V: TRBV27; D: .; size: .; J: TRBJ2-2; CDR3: CASSSRGFRELFF; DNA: TGTGCCAGCAGTTCACGGGGCTTCCGGGAGCTGTTTTTT
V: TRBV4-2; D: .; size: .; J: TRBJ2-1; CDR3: CASSQDTANEQFF; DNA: TGTGCCAGCAGCCAAGATACGGCGAATGAGCAGTTCTTC
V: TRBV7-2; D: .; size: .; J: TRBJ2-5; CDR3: CASVVGETQYF; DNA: TGTGCCAGCGTTGTGGGAGAGACCCAGTACTTC
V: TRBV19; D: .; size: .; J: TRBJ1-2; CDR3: CASSTQSYGYTF; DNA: TGTGCCAGTAGTACCCAGTCCTATGGCTACACCTTC
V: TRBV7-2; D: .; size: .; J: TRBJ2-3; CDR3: CASTLGASDTQYF; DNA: TGTGCCAGCACCCTGGGGGCCTCAGATACGCAGTATTTT
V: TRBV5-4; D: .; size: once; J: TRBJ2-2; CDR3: CASSLGRTNTGELFF; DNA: TGTGCCAGCAGCTTGGGACGGACGAACACCGGGGAGCTGTTTTTT
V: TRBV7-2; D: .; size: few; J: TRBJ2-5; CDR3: CASSVVWLNQETQYF; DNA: TGTGCCAGCAGCGTGGTGTGGCTAAACCAAGAGACCCAGTACTTC
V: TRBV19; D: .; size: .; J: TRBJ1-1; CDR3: CASSPALNTEAFF; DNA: TGTGCCAGTAGTCCGGCCCTAAACACTGAAGCTTTCTTT
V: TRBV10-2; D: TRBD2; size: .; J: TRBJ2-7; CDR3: CASSRASGPRDEQYF; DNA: TGCGCCAGCAGTAGGGCTAGCGGGCCTCGGGACGAGCAGTACTTC
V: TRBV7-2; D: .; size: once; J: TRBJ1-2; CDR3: CASSLVSGIDGYTF; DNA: TGTGCCAGCAGCTTAGTATCAGGGATCGATGGCTACACCTTC
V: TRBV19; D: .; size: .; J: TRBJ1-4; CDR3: CASSMGALGEKLFF; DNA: TGTGCCAGTAGTATGGGGGCGCTGGGTGAAAAACTGTTTTTT
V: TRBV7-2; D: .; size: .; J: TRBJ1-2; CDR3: CASSSVATYYGYTF; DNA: TGTGCCAGCAGCTCCGTGGCCACTTACTATGGCTACACCTTC
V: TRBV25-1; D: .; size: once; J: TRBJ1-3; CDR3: CASSHLTGSDTIYF; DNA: TGTGCCAGCAGCCACCTCACGGGGAGTGACACCATATATTTT
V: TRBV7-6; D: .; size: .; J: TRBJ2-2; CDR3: CASSLAHREAGELFF; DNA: TGTGCCAGCAGCTTAGCGCACAGGGAAGCCGGGGAGCTGTTTTTT
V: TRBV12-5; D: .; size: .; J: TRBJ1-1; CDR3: CASGSNLGQKNTEAFF; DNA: TGTGCTAGTGGTTCCAACCTCGGGCAGAAGAACACTGAAGCTTTCTTT
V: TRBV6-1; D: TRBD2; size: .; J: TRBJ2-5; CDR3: CASSWTSGRETQYF; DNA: TGTGCCAGCAGCTGGACTAGCGGGAGGGAGACCCAGTACTTC
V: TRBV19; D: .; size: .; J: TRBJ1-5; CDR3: CASSTYNSNQPQHF; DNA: TGTGCCAGTAGTACTTACAACAGCAATCAGCCCCAGCATTTT
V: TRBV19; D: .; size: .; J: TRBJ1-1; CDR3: CASPSPYNTEAFF; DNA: TGTGCCAGTCCTTCCCCATATAACACTGAAGCTTTCTTT
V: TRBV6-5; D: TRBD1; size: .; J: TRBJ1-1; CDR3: CASSYQGQANTEAFF; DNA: TGTGCCAGCAGTTACCAGGGACAGGCAAACACTGAAGCTTTCTTT
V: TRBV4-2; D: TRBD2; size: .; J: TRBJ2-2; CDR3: CASSALGTSGMSPGELFF; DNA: TGTGCCAGCAGCGCGCTTGGGACTAGCGGAATGAGCCCCGGGGAGCTGTTTTTT
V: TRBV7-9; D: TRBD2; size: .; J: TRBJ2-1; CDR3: CASSLGGLAGERNEQFF; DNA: TGTGCCAGCAGCTTAGGGGGACTAGCGGGAGAACGCAATGAGCAGTTCTTC
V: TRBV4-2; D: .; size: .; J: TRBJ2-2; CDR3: CASSQVSDAITGELFF; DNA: TGTGCCAGCAGCCAAGTCTCAGACGCTATCACCGGGGAGCTGTTTTTT
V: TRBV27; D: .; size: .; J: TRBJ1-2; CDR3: CASSGGGSYGYTF; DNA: TGTGCCAGCAGTGGAGGAGGAAGCTATGGCTACACCTTC